This entry describes one T cell receptor (beta chain). The record originates from a study of blood T cell repertoires in COVID-19. Turning to the study itself: The study drew acute and convalescent COVID-19 samples from the United States, Italy and Spain. T cells, B-cell-depleted T cells, or PBMCs supplied cDNA or gDNA.

The germline gives CDR1 SGHTA, CDR2 FQGNSA. CDR3 size: 15 residues. With 2 bases clipped from V and 5 bases from J, the junction kept 6 bases outside the gene matches. TCRdb's copy holds only in-frame clones and misses some; the assay was immunoSEQ multiplex PCR. The sample consists of a few hundred thousand clones, roughly 88% of them appearing once. The sample comprised peripheral blood. The chain uses TRBV7-2 and TRBJ2-7; 10 bases match TRBD1. The receptor's source is a human donor with COVID-19, enrolled during active disease. The donor label of this sample is uncertain. CDR3 in amino acids: CASSLWTGGGHEQYF. The DNA of the CDR3 is TGTGCCAGCAGCTTATGGACAGGGGGAGGGCACGAGCAGTACTTC.